One and the same sample provided the 19 T cell receptor delta chains below, sequenced in a study of γδ T cells in repeated Plasmodium falciparum infection. Flow sorting of PBMC yielded separate Vgamma9/Vdelta2+ and Vdelta2-negative gammadelta T cell populations for bulk repertoire analysis. TCRdb re-called the multiplex PCR reads using CATT. The sample shows around 50,000 delta-chain clones, approximately 1.5% of them seen only once. The specimen was gamma-delta T cells from blood. The receptors were gathered from a pool of human donors (malaria-infected and uninfected, not separated).

On this clone: One base separates it from a far larger clone, so it is likely a read error. This same CDR3 is encoded by further DNA sequences in the sample. This sequence joins TRDV1 and TRDJ1; 7 bases are shared with TRDD3. Matching the DNA to germline supplied the J gene, which TCRdb does not give. V shed 3 bases, J shed 0 bases, and the junction held 16 bases outside the gene matches. Per the germline V gene, CDR1 is TSWWSYY and CDR2 is QGS. CDR3 size: 19 residues. The DNA for the CDR3 is TGTGCTCTTGGGGATTCCCATCGAAGTGGATACGTATACACCGATAAACTCATCTTT. Translation: CALGDSHRSGYVYTDKLIF.

This clone was found a few times. The TCRdb record carries a much larger clone's protein, which differs from this DNA's translation at residue 23; a read error is the likely cause, and the protein listed here is the DNA translation. The V gene call is TRDV1, and the J gene call is absent; the table's D call, TRDD3, was not checked against the DNA. The CDR3 consists of 25 residues. Germline loops: CDR1 TSWWSYY, CDR2 QGS. The CDR3 is CALGSLPRGLTGGYAFPPYTDKPIF. CDR3 in DNA: TGTGCTCTTGGGAGCCTTCCGCGAGGCCTTACTGGGGGATACGCGTTTCCCCCGTACACCGATAAACCCATCTTT.

A remark on this clone: The TCRdb protein, from a much larger clone, departs from this DNA's translation at residue 13, likely by read error; the protein shown derives from the DNA. The chain's CDR3 is CALGGSTAGIRGSLRYTDKLIF. Here the CDR3 DNA reads TGTGCTCTTGGGGGATCTACGGCCGGGATAAGGGGGAGTCTCCGGTACACCGATAAACTCATCTTT. V gene TRDV1 combines with J gene TRDJ1; a weak D match, TRDD3 (6 bases). The CDR3 totals 22 residues. Germline V CDR1 and CDR2: TSWWSYY, QGS. V lost 4 bases and J lost 0, with 33 bases in between.

On this clone itself: A far larger clone is one nucleotide away, so this likely arose from a read error. The same CDR3 can be traced to other DNA sequences in this sample. The chain is built from TRDV1 and TRDJ3, with D perhaps matching TRDD3 (6 bases). V was pared by 0 bases and J by 0 bases, with 9 bases between. Germline CDR1 TSWWSYY, CDR2 QGS. CDR3 length: 18 amino acids. CDR3 amino acids: CALGELGDSSWDTRQMFF. CDR3 bases: TGTGCTCTTGGGGAACTGGGGGACAGCTCCTGGGACACCCGACAGATGTTTTTC.

This clone occurred a few times. TCRdb pairs this DNA with a much larger clone's protein that differs at residue 7, likely a read error; the protein shown was translated from the DNA. The V gene is TRDV1, the J gene TRDJ1, with a weak D call TRDD2 (9 bases). V lost 2 bases, J lost 0 bases, and 40 bases lay in between. The CDR3 has 25 amino acids. Germline CDR1 TSWWSYY, CDR2 QGS. CDR3 sequence reads: CALGEVLLGLPTDDYWGLNTDKLIF. The CDR3 region has the DNA TGTGCTCTTGGGGAAGTATTACTTGGCCTTCCTACTGATGATTACTGGGGGCTAAACACCGATAAACTCATCTTT.

This clone is categorized as medium-sized (0.01 to 0.1%). The same CDR3 also results from other DNA sequences found in this sample. V usage is TRDV2 and J usage is TRDJ1; D is possibly TRDD3 (6 bases). This CDR3 comprises 16 residues. From germline, CDR1 is GEAIGNYY and CDR2 EKD. V was trimmed by 0 bases and J by 0 bases, leaving 13 bases between them. The CDR3 coding sequence is TGTGCCTGTGACACCGCGTACTGGGCGTACACCGATAAACTCATCTTT. It specifies CACDTAYWAYTDKLIF.

This clone has a handful of counts. TCRdb's protein for this DNA is that of a much larger clone and differs from the translation at residue 3, likely a read error; the protein shown is the DNA translation. The gene calls are TRDV1 and TRDJ1; 10 bases fit TRDD3. TCRdb supplies no J gene; here it was assigned by aligning the nucleotide sequence to germline. The germline gives CDR1 TSWWSYY, CDR2 QGS. The CDR3 length is 19 residues. The chain's CDR3 is CAPGEFLPVTGGWADKLIF. CDR3 DNA: TGTGCTCCTGGGGAATTCTTACCCGTTACTGGGGGATGGGCCGATAAACTCATCTTT.

Ten or more counts support this clone. The protein given by TCRdb reflects a much larger clone and differs at residue 9 from this DNA's translation, likely from a read error; the protein shown is the DNA's translation. The chain recombines TRDV1 with TRDJ1; no clear D gene. The germline V gene encodes CDR1 TSWWSYY and CDR2 QGS. Trimming stripped 2 bases from V and 3 bases from J, with 19 bases between. The CDR3 extends over 17 amino acids. CDR3 DNA sequence: TGTGCTCTTGGGGAAGGAACAAGGGGCCCGTCCTCCGATAAACTCATCTTT. Amino acids: CALGEGTRGPSSDKLIF.

A few counts support this clone. TCRdb shows a much larger clone's protein in place of this DNA's translation, and the two differ at residue 9, likely through a read error; the protein shown is translated from the DNA. V is TRDV3 and J is TRDJ1; D is ambiguous. TCRdb leaves out the J gene; it was filled in here by matching the DNA to germline. The CDR3 loop spans 12 amino acids. Germline V gene sequence: CDR1 TVYSNPD, CDR2 GDNSRS (reference sequence). The CDR3 bases are TGTGCCCTCCTGTGGTACACCGATAGACTCATCTTT. This sequence encodes CALLWYTDRLIF.

This clone was observed a handful of times. The protein that TCRdb holds for this DNA derives from a much larger clone and differs from the translated DNA at residue 11, which likely indicates a read error; the protein shown here is translated from the DNA. J is TRDJ1 and V is TRDV1; 8 bases are shared with TRDD3. TCRdb offers no J gene call, so here the DNA was matched to germline to obtain one. Unmatched junction bases numbered 17, after V lost 1 base and J lost 1 base. CDR1 TSWWSYY and CDR2 QGS come from the germline V gene. The CDR3 covers 20 residues. Here the CDR3 reads CALGEPSPPKHWGLTDKLIF. CDR3 sequence (DNA): TGTGCTCTTGGGGAACCCAGCCCTCCCAAACACTGGGGGCTCACCGATAAACTCATCTTT.

This clone was seen at least ten times. The protein held in TCRdb is that of a much larger clone and does not match this DNA's translation at residue 13, likely because of a read error; the protein shown is translated from the DNA. This rearrangement joins TRDV3 to TRDJ1; 8 bases agree with TRDD3. The J gene is not listed in TCRdb, so it was assigned here from a DNA match to germline. V was pared by 4 bases and J by 5 bases, with 33 bases of the junction left unmatched. CDR3 size: 21 residues. From germline, CDR1 is TVYSNPD and CDR2 GDNSRS (reference sequence). The CDR3 loop reads CASAKGAYWGASCPLKDKLIF. CDR3 nucleotides: TGTGCCTCTGCAAAGGGGGCGTACTGGGGGGCCTCTTGCCCCCTCAAGGATAAACTCATCTTT.

This clone was seen more than once but under ten times. The protein recorded in TCRdb matches a much larger clone and deviates from this DNA's translation at residue 15, suggesting a read error; the protein here is obtained by translating the DNA. The gene calls are TRDV1 and TRDJ1, with 13 nucleotides matching TRDD3. No J gene is reported in TCRdb; it was inferred here by comparing the DNA with germline. V shed 3 bases, J shed 4 bases, and the junction held 17 bases outside the gene matches. The germline gives CDR1 TSWWSYY, CDR2 QGS. CDR3 length: 20 amino acids. The CDR3 sequence is CALGDLISYWGIRHIDKLIF. In DNA, the CDR3 is TGTGCTCTTGGGGATCTCATTTCGTACTGGGGGATACGGCACATCGATAAACTCATCTTT.

This clone was seen many times. A far bigger clonotype differs at one base, so this is likely a read error. This sample includes further DNA sequences coding for the same CDR3. The CDR3 DNA follows: TGTGCCTGTGACACCGCGCTGGGGATACCCCGCTCCTGGGACACCCGGCAGATGTTTTTC. This codes for CACDTALGIPRSWDTRQMFF. The chain employs TRDV2 and TRDJ3, with 8 bases lining up with TRDD3. Looked up from germline, CDR1 is GEAIGNYY and CDR2 is EKD. There are 20 residues in the CDR3.

This clone was seen more than once but under ten times. This probably arose from a read error, given a far larger clone one base away. Other nucleotide sequences in the sample specify the same CDR3. V and J are TRDV1 and TRDJ1; 10 nucleotides line up with TRDD3. The length of the CDR3 is 17 residues. From germline, CDR1 is TSWWSYY and CDR2 QGS. CDR3 in amino acids: CALGEPETGGIRHKLIF. The DNA of the CDR3 is TGTGCCCTTGGGGAACCCGAAACGGGGGGGATACGCCATAAACTCATCTTT.

About this clone itself: This likely stems from a read error, as it lies one base from a far larger clone. At the DNA level, this CDR3 is encoded by other sequences in the same sample as well. The chain has TRDV1 and TRDJ1; 10 bases fit TRDD3. CDR1 TSWWSYY and CDR2 QGS come from the germline V gene. The CDR3 totals 25 residues. The trim removed 3 bases at V and 2 bases at J, leaving 33 bases unmatched. CDR3 sequence reads: CALGDSPTTEPQPRTGGLPTDKLIF. CDR3 DNA: TGTGCTCTTGGGGACTCTCCTACAACGGAACCCCAACCCCGTACTGGGGGATTACCGACCGATAAACTCATCTTT.

There are a few counts of this clone. The translation of this DNA and the TCRdb protein of a much larger clone differ at residue 18, probably owing to a read error; the protein shown here is translated from the DNA. Distinct nucleotide sequences in the sample also encode this CDR3. This chain links TRDV1 with TRDJ1, with 9 bases fitting TRDD3. Trimming at V came to 0 bases and at J to 11 bases, leaving 34 bases not matched to a gene. CDR3 size: 23 residues. Per germline, CDR1 TSWWSYY and CDR2 QGS. This chain's CDR3 is CALGELLLRSSTVLGDNAGGLIF. The DNA for the CDR3 is TGTGCTCTTGGGGAACTACTTTTAAGGTCTTCTACCGTACTGGGGGACAACGCCGGGGGGCTCATCTTT.

Turning to this clone: Only one base separates this from a far larger clonotype, so it likely reflects a read error. This sample also contains other DNA sequences that code for the same CDR3. The rearrangement joins TRDV3 to TRDJ1; D tentatively fits TRDD2 or TRDD3 (8 bases each). The V end lost 5 bases, the J end lost 0 bases, and 37 bases lay between the germline ends. Germline-derived CDR1 and CDR2 are TVYSNPD and GDNSRS (reference sequence). The CDR3 sequence is 21 residues long. For the CDR3, the DNA is TGTGCCCTAAAGGACTTCCTACGTTTTTTTCCTGGGGGAGATTACACCGATAAACTCATCTTT. Translated, it gives CALKDFLRFFPGGDYTDKLIF.

As regards this clone: The mismatch at residue 11 between this DNA's translation and the TCRdb protein of a much larger clone likely reflects a read error; the protein shown is translated from the DNA. V is TRDV1 and J is TRDJ2; D may be TRDD3 (6 bases). TCRdb is silent on the J gene; assignment here came from matching the DNA to germline. Per the germline V gene, CDR1 is TSWWSYY and CDR2 is QGS. This CDR3 comprises 22 residues. V lost 2 bases, J lost 8 bases, and 36 bases lay in between. The CDR3 sequence is CALGEIFPYWEISARAVAQLFF. The CDR3 region has the DNA TGTGCTCTTGGGGAAATCTTCCCGTACTGGGAGATATCGGCTCGAGCCGTGGCACAACTCTTCTTT.

Only a few counts were recorded for this clone. A far larger clone differs by one base, so this is likely a read error. The same CDR3 can be traced to other DNA sequences in this sample. V usage is TRDV1 and J usage is TRDJ4; TRDD3 matches at 10 bases. The CDR3 contains 20 residues. The V gene's germline CDR1 is TSWWSYY and CDR2 QGS. Unmatched junction bases numbered 19, after V lost 3 bases and J lost 0 bases. The CDR3 DNA is TGTGCTCTTGGGGAGTGCTACCAACTGGGGGATCCAAGAAATACCAGACCCCTGATCTTT. It translates to CALGECYQLGDPRNTRPLIF.